The rows below give T cell receptor beta chains drawn from one sample of a study of OX40 agonist ivuxolimab in advanced cancers. The repertoire was sequenced with immunoSEQ multiplex PCR; TCRdb's copy has only in-frame clones and lacks some. The sample includes tens of thousands of clones, 84% of them seen just once. The sample here was CD4+ or CD8+ T cells sorted from blood, taken in a trial of the OX40 agonist ivuxolimab. The receptors originated from an adult with an advanced solid tumor such as melanoma, head and neck, liver or kidney cancer. Both conserved end residues are trimmed from each CDR3.

len: 13
v_gene: TRBV5-6
j_gene: TRBJ2-5
CDR3aa: ASSPRGGAKETQY

len: 12
v_gene: TRBV7-9
j_gene: TRBJ2-3
CDR3aa: ASSLVGPPGTQY

len: 13
v_gene: TRBV6-6
j_gene: TRBJ2-1
CDR3aa: ASSSPKRGVDEQF

len: 13
v_gene: TRBV6-5
j_gene: TRBJ1-4
CDR3aa: ASSPTGGGRGKLF

len: 12
v_gene: TRBV7-3
j_gene: TRBJ1-1
CDR3aa: ASSPNRGQVDAF

len: 11
v_gene: TRBV30
j_gene: TRBJ1-2
CDR3aa: AWSVPKSYGYT

len: 10
v_gene: TRBV18
j_gene: TRBJ1-4
CDR3aa: ASSPGTLYPV

len: 13
v_gene: TRBV7-2
j_gene: TRBJ2-7
CDR3aa: ASSLERKPSYEQY

len: 12
v_gene: TRBV19
j_gene: TRBJ2-1
CDR3aa: AVTGTGLYNEQF

len: 16
v_gene: TRBV11-2
j_gene: TRBJ2-1
CDR3aa: ASSSPFRYLAGVNEQF

len: 15
v_gene: TRBV7-6
j_gene: TRBJ2-1
CDR3aa: ASSLAASVSSYNEQF

len: 10
v_gene: TRBV5-1
j_gene: TRBJ2-1
CDR3aa: ASSLADNEQF

len: 10
v_gene: TRBV4-3
j_gene: TRBJ1-1
CDR3aa: ASSHGQAEAF

len: 15
v_gene: TRBV27
j_gene: TRBJ2-7
CDR3aa: ASSPKSPGQGAYEQY

len: 14
v_gene: TRBV7-3
j_gene: TRBJ2-5
CDR3aa: ASSWQRGPPGMTQY

len: 12
v_gene: TRBV16
j_gene: TRBJ1-3
CDR3aa: ASSERTAGNTIY

len: 14
v_gene: TRBV6-5
j_gene: TRBJ2-7
CDR3aa: ASSYSSREGGTGLY

len: 9
v_gene: TRBV20-1
j_gene: TRBJ2-7
CDR3aa: SARHPPEQY

len: 13
v_gene: TRBV5-1
j_gene: TRBJ2-7
CDR3aa: ASSSNVGGDYEQY

len: 12
v_gene: TRBV6-6
j_gene: TRBJ1-2
CDR3aa: ASSYGGRDYGYT

len: 17
v_gene: TRBV12-5
j_gene: TRBJ1-5
CDR3aa: ASGLVRRGGVLSNQPQH

len: 10
v_gene: TRBV7-3
j_gene: TRBJ2-1
CDR3aa: ASSTSTLEQF

len: 10
v_gene: TRBV25-1
j_gene: TRBJ2-1
CDR3aa: ASSDRVNEQF

len: 10
v_gene: TRBV7-8
j_gene: TRBJ1-1
CDR3aa: ASSLVQGSAF

len: 12
v_gene: TRBV18
j_gene: TRBJ1-5
CDR3aa: ASRLTGLNQPQH

len: 14
v_gene: TRBV11-2
j_gene: TRBJ2-3
CDR3aa: ASSLDLQGSGDTQY

len: 13
v_gene: TRBV6-5
j_gene: TRBJ1-6
CDR3aa: ASSYSTQGEAPLH

len: 14
v_gene: TRBV5-5
j_gene: TRBJ1-1
CDR3aa: ASSYPIDRGSTEAF